Given below is one T cell receptor beta chain in context. Its specificity is not known. This table comes from immunoSEQ multiplex PCR, and its TCRdb copy is limited to in-frame clones, with some not included. The sample comprises 120,000 to 150,000 clones, around 90% of which are singletons, and 2.5% to 3% rests with the top ten. This entry comes from a study of T cell responses to AZD1222 COVID-19 vaccine. V lost 2 bases and J lost 4, with 13 bases in between. The CDR3 extends over 15 amino acids. Germline CDR1 is LNHDA and CDR2 is SQIVND (reference sequence). Study conclusions and caveats: Clonal diversity was possibly underestimated; the donors were predominantly white British and more often female. Researchers report vaccine-associated CD4 TCRs spanning spike, with dominance at 160-218 and 743-854. Only after the peak T cell response were repertoires sampled.

V usage is TRBV19 and J usage is TRBJ2-3; TRBD2 is a possible D gene (6 bases). This specimen was peripheral blood, taken on day 0 of MenACWY control vaccination. The receptor was derived from an adult in good health. The CDR3 loop reads CASSISGVWADTQYF. CDR3 bases: TGTGCCAGTAGTATATCGGGAGTGTGGGCAGATACGCAGTATTTT.